This TCR beta chain is from a study of control samples from healthy donors and cancer patients. Generated by immunoSEQ multiplex PCR, the TCRdb table keeps only in-frame clones and is missing some. The data show over 150,000 clones, with almost 90% seen just once and 1.2% to 1.5% held by the top ten. The sequence derives from a woman aged 50 to 60 in good health. The sequencing input was blood.

The chain's CDR3 is CATGGTGLSNQPQHF. In DNA form, the CDR3 reads TGTGCCACCGGCGGGACAGGGCTTAGCAATCAGCCCCAGCATTTT. This sequence joins TRBV28 and TRBJ1-5; 9 positions match TRBD1. Germline trimming cut 10 bases from V and 0 bases from J; bases unmatched to any gene: 7. The CDR3 covers 15 residues. CDR1 and CDR2 from the germline V gene are MDHEN and SYDVKM.